This record concerns one T cell receptor beta chain sequence. These data belong to a study of blood T cell repertoires in COVID-19. Study details: Spain, Italy and the United States supplied samples that represented acute and convalescent COVID-19. The analysed material was cDNA or gDNA that came from T cells, B-cell-depleted T cells, or PBMCs.

CDR1 and CDR2 from the germline V gene are SGHVS and FQNEAQ. V dropped 11 bases and J dropped 5 bases, with 18 bases sitting between them. The CDR3 is 14 amino acids. Methods used by the authors: Estimation of nucleated cell counts was performed using reference gene primer amplification. The data were produced by immunoSEQ multiplex PCR, yet TCRdb's version contains in-frame clones alone and is incomplete. The V and J calls and clone size are taken from that table; D and trimming were inferred from the DNA. Of about 48,000 clones in the sample, 70% to 90% were seen once. The clonotype was recovered from an older woman with acute or convalescent COVID-19. The chain links TRBV7-8 to TRBJ2-2; maybe TRBD1 (5 bases). The specimen was peripheral blood. CDR3 protein: CAGHRLSTTGELFF. The CDR3 DNA sequence: TGTGCCGGTCACAGGCTGAGCACGACCGGGGAGCTGTTTTTT.